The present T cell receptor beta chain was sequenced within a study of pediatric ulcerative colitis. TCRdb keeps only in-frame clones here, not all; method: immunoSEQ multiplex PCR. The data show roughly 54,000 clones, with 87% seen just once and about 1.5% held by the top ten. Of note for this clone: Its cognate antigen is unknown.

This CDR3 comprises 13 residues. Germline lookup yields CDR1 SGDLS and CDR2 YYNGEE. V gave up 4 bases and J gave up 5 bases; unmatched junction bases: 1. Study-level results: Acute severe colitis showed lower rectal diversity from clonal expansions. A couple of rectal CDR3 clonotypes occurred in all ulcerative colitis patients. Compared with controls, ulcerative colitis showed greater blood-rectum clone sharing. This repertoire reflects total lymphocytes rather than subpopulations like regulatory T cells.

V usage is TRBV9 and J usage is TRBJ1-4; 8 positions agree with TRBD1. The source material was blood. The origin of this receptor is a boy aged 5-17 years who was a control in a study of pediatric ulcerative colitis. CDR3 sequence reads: CASSRTGNEKLFF. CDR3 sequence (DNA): TGTGCCAGCAGCCGGACAGGGAATGAAAAACTGTTTTTT. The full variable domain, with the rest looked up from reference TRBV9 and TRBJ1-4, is DSGVTQTPKHLITATGQRVTLRCSPRSGDLSVYWYQQSLDQGLQFLIQYYNGEERAKGNILERFSAQQFPDLHSELNLSSLELGDSALYFCASSRTGNEKLFFGSGTQLSVL.